The 24 T cell receptor beta chains reported below all come from one sample, sequenced in a study of blood T cell repertoires in COVID-19. Only in-frame clones appear in the TCRdb table, and some are missing; sequencing was by immunoSEQ multiplex PCR. The sample yields some 220,000 clones, around three quarters seen once. Sequenced input: peripheral blood. The receptors derive from a woman between 70 and 85 years old with acute or convalescent COVID-19.

The CDR3 region has the DNA TGTGCCACCAGTGATTCGAGCGGGACAGGGGGCTATGAGCAGTTCTTC. The encoded protein is CATSDSSGTGGYEQFF. This chain joins TRBV24-1 and TRBJ2-1; 12 bases fit TRBD1. CDR1 and CDR2 (germline): KGHDR, SFDVKD. The CDR3 has 16 amino acids. Trimming at V came to 2 bases and at J to 8 bases, leaving 6 bases not matched to a gene.

The V gene is TRBV6-5, the J gene TRBJ2-5, with 11 bases matching TRBD2. CDR1 and CDR2 (germline): MNHEY, SVGAGI. Losses at the gene ends were 6 bases for V and 5 bases for J; bases not matched to a gene: 2. This CDR3 spans 13 amino acids. Here the CDR3 reads CASRLAGGETQYF. The DNA of the CDR3 is TGTGCCAGCAGATTAGCGGGGGGGGAGACCCAGTACTTC.

The rearrangement links TRBV7-2 to TRBJ2-1; 8 bases are a match to TRBD2. CDR1 is SGHTA, CDR2 FQGNSA, per germline. V lost 4 bases and J lost 2; bases outside the gene matches: 7. The CDR3 contains 16 residues. The CDR3 is CASSYQAGDTYNEQFF. In DNA form, the CDR3 reads TGTGCCAGCAGCTATCAAGCGGGGGATACCTACAATGAGCAGTTCTTC.

This clone has just a few counts. The chain recombines TRBV5-7 with TRBJ2-1; D is ambiguous. TRBV5-7 is an ORF, and what it does is uncertain. The CDR3 is made up of 15 amino acids. Trimming took off 2 bases at V and 5 bases at J, with 14 bases between the two ends. This chain's CDR3 is CASSFSRSPHNEQFF. CDR3 DNA: TGTGCCAGCAGCTTTTCCCGGTCACCCCACAATGAGCAGTTCTTC.

The chain has TRBV6-2 or TRBV6-3 and TRBJ2-3; TRBD2 might be the D (5 bases). The CDR3 is 14 amino acids. V was trimmed by 5 bases and J by 2 bases, leaving 11 bases between them. CDR1 is MNHEY, CDR2 SVGEGT, per germline. CDR3 amino acids: CASSQPGYTDTQYF. The CDR3 region has the DNA TGTGCCAGCAGTCAACCGGGGTACACAGATACGCAGTATTTT.

The V and J genes are TRBV25-1 and TRBJ2-5, with 10 bases that match TRBD2. Germline V lookup: CDR1 MGHDK, CDR2 SYGVNS. CDR3 length equals 15 residues. The V and J ends lost 6 bases and 5 bases, in that order; junction bases with no gene match: 9. The CDR3 coding sequence is TGTGCCAGCAGGAACAGCGGGGGGGTTTCGGAGACCCAGTACTTC. Its translation is CASRNSGGVSETQYF.

The chain recombines TRBV7-7 with TRBJ2-3, with a possible D match to TRBD2 (7 bases). Trimming took off 5 bases at V and 0 bases at J, with 12 bases between the two ends. Germline CDR1 SSHAT, CDR2 FNYEAQ (reference sequence). The CDR3 consists of 15 residues. This CDR3 is CASSQGGGSTDTQYF. In nucleotides, the CDR3 is TGTGCCAGCAGCCAAGGGGGGGGAAGCACAGATACGCAGTATTTT.

This clone has just one count. This CDR3 is also generated by other DNA sequences in the sample. This chain uses TRBV15 with TRBJ2-1, with TRBD1 identical over 7 bases. The trim removed 5 bases at V and 7 bases at J, leaving 5 bases unmatched. The CDR3 runs to 13 residues. From germline, CDR1 is LNHNV and CDR2 YYDKDF (reference sequence). DNA for the CDR3: TGTGCCACCAGCTCGCAACAGGGGAATGAGCAGTTCTTC. It specifies CATSSQQGNEQFF.

The V and J genes are TRBV3-1 (or the pseudogene TRBV3-2) and TRBJ2-3, with D maybe TRBD2 (7 bases). The germline V gene encodes CDR1 LGHDT and CDR2 YNNKEL (reference sequence). This CDR3 region has 12 residues. V lost 5 bases to trimming and J lost 6 bases, with 9 bases between them. CDR3 sequence reads: CASSGRGDTQYF. CDR3 bases: TGTGCCAGCAGCGGGAGGGGGGATACGCAGTATTTT.

The gene calls are TRBV5-1 and TRBJ2-3; weak D call: TRBD1 (6 bases). The V and J ends lost 3 bases and 0 bases respectively, with 11 bases between them. The germline CDR1 and CDR2 sequences are SGHRS and YFSETQ. The CDR3 covers 15 residues. In DNA form, the CDR3 reads TGCGCCAGCAGCTCCCGGACAGATAGCACAGATACGCAGTATTTT. Residues: CASSSRTDSTDTQYF.

This chain uses TRBV29-1 with TRBJ1-1; TRBD1 aligns across 7 bases. Germline V lookup: CDR1 SQVTM, CDR2 ANQGSEA. CDR3 length: 13 amino acids. Trimming at V came to 6 bases and at J to 5 bases, leaving 9 bases not matched to a gene. CDR3 loop: CSVSPGQKTEAFF. CDR3 coding DNA: TGCAGCGTGTCACCGGGACAGAAAACTGAAGCTTTCTTT.

This clone was detected only a few times. The chain links TRBV7-2 to TRBJ2-7; the D gene is possibly TRBD1 (7 bases). This CDR3 is built from 16 residues. The ends were cut back, 5 bases at V and 1 base at J, with 18 bases in the middle. Per germline, CDR1 SGHTA and CDR2 FQGNSA. The CDR3 DNA sequence: TGTGCCAGCAGCACCAGGGGGGCAGGGCTGTCCTACGAGCAGTACTTC. Translated, it gives CASSTRGAGLSYEQYF.

V gene TRBV9 combines with J gene TRBJ2-3, with 7 positions matching TRBD1. This CDR3 comprises 17 residues. From germline, CDR1 is SGDLS and CDR2 YYNGEE. Unmatched junction bases numbered 8, after V lost 1 base and J lost 0 bases. As DNA, the CDR3 is TGTGCCAGCAGCGTAACCCCGGGACAGATTAGCACAGATACGCAGTATTTT. It encodes CASSVTPGQISTDTQYF.

The chain recombines TRBV4-2 with TRBJ1-3, with D uncertain. Deletions cut 0 bases from V and 0 bases from J, with 21 bases between. Germline V gene sequence: CDR1 LGHNA, CDR2 YNFKEQ. The CDR3 is 20 residues long. The DNA of the CDR3 is TGTGCCAGCAGCCAAGATCCCCTGGGCGACGGCAGGATCTCTGGAAACACCATATATTTT. It yields the protein CASSQDPLGDGRISGNTIYF.

This clone has just one count. The V gene is TRBV11-3, the J gene TRBJ1-2; 8 nucleotides agree with TRBD1. CDR3 size: 14 residues. In germline, CDR1 is SGHNT, CDR2 YENEEA. After removal of 4 bases from V and 10 bases from J, the junction contained 11 bases not matched to a gene. DNA for the CDR3: TGTGCCAGCAGCTGGACAGGGAGGGCCCAGGTCTACACCTTC. This encodes CASSWTGRAQVYTF.

For this clone: In the same sample, other DNA sequences code for this CDR3. The rearrangement joins TRBV24-1 to TRBJ1-5, with a weak D call TRBD1 (5 bases). Germline CDR1 KGHDR, CDR2 SFDVKD. The ends were cut back, 2 bases at V and 0 bases at J, with 10 bases in the middle. There are 16 residues in the CDR3. The CDR3 DNA reads TGTGCCACCAGTGATTCCCGGAGGGGTAGCAATCAGCCCCAGCATTTT. This encodes CATSDSRRGSNQPQHF.

The gene calls are TRBV5-1 and TRBJ2-2, with 8 bases matching TRBD1. The length of the CDR3 is 13 residues. V shed 2 bases, J shed 6 bases, and the junction held 0 bases outside the gene matches. Per the germline V gene, CDR1 is SGHRS and CDR2 is YFSETQ. The CDR3 here is CASSLQGAGELFF. The CDR3 nucleotides are TGCGCCAGCAGCTTACAGGGGGCCGGGGAGCTGTTTTTT.

Worth noting for this clone: A much larger clone lies one base from this, so it may be a read error. The chain uses TRBV7-9 and TRBJ2-7, with TRBD2 as a possible D gene (6 bases). The CDR3 extends over 14 amino acids. The germline V and J ends were trimmed by 4 bases and 9 bases, with 19 bases remaining between them. The V gene's germline CDR1 is SEHNR and CDR2 FQNEAQ (reference sequence). The DNA of the CDR3 is TGTGCCAGCAGCTCACTGCGGGACGCAAACGGGCAGTACTTC. It specifies CASSSLRDANGQYF.

The J gene is TRBJ1-2, the V gene TRBV7-8; D uncertain. CDR3 length: 15 residues. Germline CDR1 and CDR2: SGHVS and FQNEAQ. Trimming stripped 5 bases from V and 0 bases from J, with 13 bases between. The chain's CDR3 is CASSHLTSANYGYTF. CDR3 sequence (DNA): TGTGCCAGCAGCCACCTAACGAGCGCTAACTATGGCTACACCTTC.

The rearrangement joins TRBV7-6 to TRBJ2-7; 7 nucleotides match TRBD1. CDR1 SGHVS and CDR2 FNYEAQ come from the germline V gene. There are 18 residues in the CDR3. Trimming removed 0 bases from V and 1 base from J; junction bases left unmatched: 12. In DNA, the CDR3 is TGTGCCAGCAGCTTAGCGGAGAGTAGAGGGGGCGCGTCCTACGAGCAGTACTTC. Amino acid sequence: CASSLAESRGGASYEQYF.

This clone has only a few counts. The J gene is TRBJ1-6, the V gene TRBV27; a weak D match, TRBD1 (6 bases). Trimming removed 3 bases at V and 4 bases at J, with 10 bases between. The CDR3 is made up of 15 amino acids. Germline CDR1 reads MNHEY; CDR2 reads SMNVEV (reference sequence). The CDR3 nucleotides are TGTGCCAGCAGTTTCTCCAGGGGTTATAATTCACCCCTCCACTTT. This codes for CASSFSRGYNSPLHF.

J is TRBJ2-3 and V is TRBV7-2, with TRBD2 matching 13 bases. Trimming removed 4 bases from V and 0 bases from J; junction bases left unmatched: 7. The CDR3 runs 18 residues. Germline CDR1 SGHTA, CDR2 FQGNSA. The CDR3 region is CASSSQGTSGISTDTQYF. CDR3 nucleotide sequence: TGTGCCAGCAGCTCGCAGGGGACTAGCGGGATTAGCACAGATACGCAGTATTTT.

The J gene is TRBJ2-7, the V gene TRBV6-2 or TRBV6-3; D gene uncertain. This CDR3 is built from 13 residues. Looked up from germline, CDR1 is MNHEY and CDR2 is SVGEGT. V was shortened by 5 bases and J by 0 bases, with 8 bases between the two germline ends. CDR3 in amino acids: CASSRYSSYEQYV. The CDR3 region has the DNA TGTGCCAGCAGTCGATATAGCTCCTACGAGCAGTACGTC.

The rearrangement links TRBV19 to TRBJ2-3; 8 bases map to TRBD2. CDR3 length: 15 residues. The J segment lost 6 bases and the V segment lost 5 bases, leaving 10 bases of the junction unmatched. Germline CDR1 and CDR2: LNHDA and SQIVND (reference sequence). The CDR3 sequence: CASSPLAGGRDTQYF. In DNA, the CDR3 is TGTGCCAGTAGTCCCCTTGCGGGGGGCCGGGATACGCAGTATTTT.